This T cell receptor (beta chain) was obtained from a study of blood T cells in healthy people across ages. Study outcomes and limitations: Per-million-T-cell TCR beta diversity fell roughly linearly with age.

A remark on this clonotype: The target antigen is unknown.

Healthy Caucasians from Russia aged about 6 to 90 served as donors. Every sample yielded at least 6.5 million isolated PBMCs. Then a second PCR, running roughly 7 to 11 cycles, was carried out with a sample-barcoded 5' primer and a J-beta primer mix. Samples each returned at least 3 million CDR3-containing paired-end reads. TCRdb passed the 5' RACE reads through MiXCR, listing each CDR3 protein once. The repertoire includes around 900,000 distinct CDR3 sequences, 29% of them detected once, and around a sixth sits in the top ten. This CDR3 contains 16 residues. The germline gives CDR1 SGHKS, CDR2 YYEKEE (reference sequence). Trimming left V 4 bases short and J 0 bases short, with 13 bases between.

This chain joins TRBV5-5 and TRBJ2-2; TRBD2 is a possible D gene (5 bases). This TCR was sampled from a woman older than 75 in good health. The sequencing sample was made of blood. DNA for the CDR3: TGTGCCAGCAGCATTGAGCGGAAGCCGAACACCGGGGAGCTGTTTTTT. Amino acids: CASSIERKPNTGELFF.